This TCR beta chain is from a study of cytomegalovirus exposure and HLA in healthy donors (TCRdb year 2017). As for the study more broadly: According to an earlier analysis of around 600 of the donors, 150 million to 200 million T cells yielded 117 million unique TCR beta sequences and about 300 Gb of sequence data. The study aimed to test whether cataloging public T cell receptors could reveal signatures of past pathogen exposure. HLA typing included class I and class II loci at four-digit resolution. All discovery cohort repertoires had been generated on a single sequencing platform. Approximately 300 gigabases of sequencing data and roughly 80 million unique TCR sequences made up an early release that covered around 640 HLA-typed donors. In a later genetic analysis, genome-wide SNP genotypes for about 55% of the 666 donors were used, and that subset was treated as a discovery cohort. A later analysis re-analyzed previously published TCR beta repertoires from 550 to 700 donors and added high-resolution HLA genotyping to study TCR occurrence patterns. The study used immunosequencing to profile the T cell repertoires of some 600 subjects and linked those repertoires to cytomegalovirus serostatus. In an earlier analysis of over 550 of the donors, high-throughput TCR beta sequencing was used to judge whether each TCR beta V gene segment behaved as functional or pseudogenic. In the later analysis, no new phenotypic data were used to find candidate immune exposures; instead, reliance was placed on TCR beta sequences and their occurrence across donors. Typing coverage varied by locus: about 629-640 donors for A, B, C, DRB1 and DQB1; more than 500 for DQA1; about 590 for DPA1; approximately 470 for DPB1. In addition to the first cohort of roughly 700 subjects, a separate validation cohort of 130 or so different subjects was used. Four or five DR-DQ haplotypes were treated as single units for association and clustering because of strong linkage in the cohort. To predict cytomegalovirus infection status, the study brought together high-throughput TCR immunosequencing, statistical association of individual TCRs with disease status, and machine learning. Among 398 genotyped donors of the cohort, an average of approximately 220,000 unique TCR beta nucleotide sequences was sequenced per donor, of which about 19% were non-productive. Donor age, sex, ethnicity and CMV serostatus were compiled alongside the repertoire data. Among the roughly 400 genotyped donors, approximately 81% belonged to the genetic ancestry cluster associated with self-reported Caucasian donors. On the study overall, not on this receptor specifically: When HLA alleles, especially DR and DQ, strongly co-occurred, TCR associations were difficult to assign to individual alleles. An earlier analysis of roughly 570 of the donors showed that most TCR beta V segments appeared in productive rearrangements either about 90% or about 30% of the time, which broadly matched IMGT annotations. This cohort had only TCR beta chains sequenced, and the lack of alpha or paired-chain data limited which features could be detected. At a false discovery rate of 0.05, a later analysis linked 16,000 or so TCR beta sequences to specific HLA alleles. In both the original and validation cohorts, the classifier was reported to diagnose cytomegalovirus status with high specificity and sensitivity. In a later analysis, the rate of TCR association differed among HLA loci, with DRB1 alleles having the most associated TCRs and HLA-C alleles having the fewest. Some IMGT-functional V segments, including TRBV6-2 and TRBV6-3, could not be distinguished by the 87-base-pair reads and were therefore excluded. HLA typing was unavailable for some donors at each locus, so association tests used only the typed subset. According to a later genetic analysis, donors in an Asian-associated ancestry cluster had fewer N-insertions in productive TCRs than the roughly 700-donor mean. A later genetic analysis associated a missense DCLRE1C variant with V-gene and J-gene trimming of TCR beta chains, and an independent cohort replicated the association. A further reported finding was that TCR beta sequences accurately predicted the HLA-A and HLA-B alleles for most subjects in the first cohort. According to the authors, the approach could potentially be generalized to other disease states and immunological phenotypes. Several of the top co-occurrence clusters appeared to be linked to parvovirus B19, influenza, CMV and Epstein-Barr virus, according to a later analysis. Compared with equally common non-associated chains, HLA-associated TCR beta chains in a later analysis were more clonally expanded and had lower generation probabilities. Sequencing depth was assumed to be roughly uniform across donors in the presence/absence analyses, though that assumption may not hold. A total of 150 or so TCR beta chains were listed by the study as associated with cytomegalovirus. The sequencing pipeline was judged likely to have produced a cluster of highly shared sequence variants as a technical artifact. Most TCR sequences were seen in very few donors, while some public TCRs were found in many individuals. Because counts were too low, fewer than 20 rarely observed V segments, including chromosome 9 orphons, were excluded from the earlier analysis of 587 of the donors. Correlated functional status among segregating V segments might reflect linkage disequilibrium, but an unknown experimental factor could not be ruled out. A few of the identified cytomegalovirus-associated TCR beta chains were confirmed in vitro to be specific for cytomegalovirus antigens. The only immune exposure information available for the cohort was CMV serostatus. According to a later analysis, most CMV-associated TCR beta chains appeared to be HLA-restricted, and the HLA associations seemed to be driven largely by CMV exposure.

Libraries were constructed by the immunoSEQ multiplex PCR assay. A mixture of 60 forward primers for TCR Vbeta segments and 13 reverse primers for TCR Jbeta segments was used in the multiplex PCR. Amplification of the CDR3 region of rearranged TCR beta genes was performed with a multiplex PCR assay on genomic DNA. The amplified TCR beta libraries were sequenced on the Illumina HiSeq System as 87-base-pair reads. In the source study's methods: A later analysis counted approximately 76 million unique TCR beta chains across the 700 or so repertoires, and some 11 million of these chains were shared by at least two donors. Raw reads were error-corrected and collapsed into unique sequences with a nearest-neighbor algorithm that merged closely related sequences to remove PCR and sequencing errors. Alignment of CDR3 sequences to IMGT reference sequences was used to assign V, D and J gene segments. For a sequence to be retained, a match of at least six nucleotides was required to both a V gene segment and a J gene segment. A rearrangement was called productive if the CDR3 had no stop codons and remained in frame with V and J, and every other rearrangement was called non-productive. Following IMGT convention, CDR3 was defined as the stretch from the second conserved V-encoded cysteine to the conserved J-encoded phenylalanine. Sequences without an unambiguous match to a single V gene segment were excluded from the earlier analysis of several hundred of the donors. In an earlier analysis of about 590 of the donors, a V segment was called functional when productive rearrangements were above 56.7%, and segregating when the standard deviation between donors exceeded 5%. A statistical classification framework was developed to diagnose cytomegalovirus status using the catalog of TCR beta chain sequences. In a later analysis, TCR nucleotide sequences were compared against IMGT/GENE-DB human TR gene sequences so that V and J genes could be assigned. The TCRdist pipeline was used in a later analysis to assign CDR3 sequences and most-parsimonious VDJ recombination scenarios. In a later analysis, each TCR beta chain was defined by its CDR3 amino acid sequence together with its V-gene family, and reads lacking a unique V-gene family were excluded. As a way to deal with suspected cross-contamination and a sequencing artifact, a later analysis dropped approximately 570 nucleotide sequences that were highly shared and had low generation probability. For each public chain, a later analysis derived a clonal expansion index from normalized ranks of inferred template counts within each repertoire. A later analysis computed generation probabilities with a VDJ recombination model fitted to out-of-frame rearrangements, and checked the results against IGoR. Hypergeometric tests were used in a later analysis to score TCR-TCR, TCR-HLA and TCR-CMV co-occurrence, with a repertoire-size bias correction applied to the TCR pairs. False discovery rates were estimated in a later analysis by permuting HLA or CMV assignments 20 times. A later analysis grouped co-occurring TCRs with DBSCAN, adding TCRdist sequence similarity when clustering within HLA-allele-positive subsets. For co-occurrence clustering, repertoires with fewer than 30,000 or more than 120,000 public chains were excluded, along with 5 or 6 repertoires with anomalous nucleotide sharing. Imported from immuneACCESS, the table was reduced by TCRdb to in-frame sequences with V and J called. These copies leave out some clones; in studies compared against another copy, an unresolved V gene accounts for under half, and the cause of the remainder is not known. That table furnishes V, J and clone size, whereas the DNA furnished D and trimming. The sample table records under 200,000 clones; roughly two thirds of these occur just once. The top ten clones comprise roughly 2.7% of the sample.

This clone was seen a handful of times. No antigen is known for it. Base qualities are not provided; no much larger clone lies one nucleotide away. The cohort was made up of 500 to 800 healthy bone marrow donors. At the time of sampling, every cohort member was nominally healthy, though immune exposures that went unrecorded were likely present. The donor was CMV seropositive and was included in the group of around 300 seropositive cohort members. Every donor gave a peripheral blood sample, and the peripheral blood mononuclear cells from that sample were used for TCR beta sequencing. The Qiagen DNeasy Blood Extraction Kit was used to extract genomic DNA from the blood cell samples. The CDR3, from cysteine to phenylalanine, totals 13 residues. CDR3 DNA is the only sequence kept; it has 39 bases, read in frame from the first base. From a lookup of the germline V gene, CDR1 and CDR2 are SGHRS and YFSETQ. V drops 0 bases and J drops 3 bases, leaving 7 bases in between.

The V and J genes are TRBV5-1 and TRBJ2-7, with no confident D gene call. Sequencing was done on a sample of PBMCs. The TCR comes from a woman between 40 and 50 years old in good health and CMV-seropositive. CDR3 reads: CASSLVGVYEQYF. The nucleotide sequence reads as follows: TGCGCCAGCAGCTTGGTAGGAGTCTACGAGCAGTACTTC. Joined to the reference TRBV5-1 and TRBJ2-7 proteins, this CDR3 gives the full variable domain: KAGVTQTPRYLIKTRGQQVTLSCSPISGHRSVSWYQQTPGQGLQFLFEYFSETQRNKGNFPGRFSGRQFSNSRSEMNVSTLELGDSALYLCASSLVGVYEQYFGPGTRLTVT.